This is a list of T cell receptor beta chains from one sample in a study of technical replicates of blood from several donors. TCRdb's table, derived via immunoSEQ multiplex PCR, lists solely in-frame clones and lacks some. This table has more than 70,000 clones, 93% appearing once. Sequenced: T cells isolated from PBMCs. These receptor sequences come from a human donor in good health. CDR3s include the opening cysteine and the closing phenylalanine or tryptophan. A D gene is named only where the DNA matches it firmly. Rows give clone size only sometimes, using once, few, many, or a class for an expanded clone.

cdr3_nt: TGTGCCAGCAGCCTCGAGGCTAGCGGGTCCGGACAAGAGACCCAGTACTTC
cdr3_aa: CASSLEASGSGQETQYF
clone_size: -
j_call: TRBJ2-5
v_call: TRBV7-6
d_call: TRBD2

cdr3_nt: TGTGCCAGCAGCGGAGGGAAGTCCGGGATTGGAAACACCATATATTTT
cdr3_aa: CASSGGKSGIGNTIYF
clone_size: -
j_call: TRBJ1-3
v_call: TRBV9
d_call: -

cdr3_nt: TGTGCCACCAGCAGATCGAACAGGGGTGGCTACACCTTC
cdr3_aa: CATSRSNRGGYTF
clone_size: -
j_call: TRBJ1-2
v_call: TRBV15
d_call: TRBD1

cdr3_nt: TGTGCCAGCAGCAAATCCACAGGGGCGGAAGCTTTCTTT
cdr3_aa: CASSKSTGAEAFF
clone_size: -
j_call: TRBJ1-1
v_call: TRBV7-9
d_call: TRBD1

cdr3_nt: TGTGCCAGTAAACTCAGCGGGAGTGTTTATGAGCAGTTCTTC
cdr3_aa: CASKLSGSVYEQFF
clone_size: -
j_call: TRBJ2-1
v_call: TRBV19
d_call: TRBD2

cdr3_nt: TGTGCCAGCTCACTCCGGGACAGGGGCAATAGCAATCAGCCCCAGCATTTT
cdr3_aa: CASSLRDRGNSNQPQHF
clone_size: -
j_call: TRBJ1-5
v_call: TRBV18
d_call: TRBD1

cdr3_nt: TGTGCCAGCTCTAGGGACAGGGGAAACGAGGGCTACACCTTC
cdr3_aa: CASSRDRGNEGYTF
clone_size: -
j_call: TRBJ1-2
v_call: TRBV18
d_call: TRBD1

cdr3_nt: TGTGCCAGCAGCCTAACGGGCGAGCAGTACTTC
cdr3_aa: CASSLTGEQYF
clone_size: -
j_call: TRBJ2-7
v_call: TRBV5-6
d_call: -

cdr3_nt: TGTGCCAGCAGTTTATACAGGCGCCCCTCCTACGAGCAGTACTTC
cdr3_aa: CASSLYRRPSYEQYF
clone_size: -
j_call: TRBJ2-7
v_call: TRBV28
d_call: -

cdr3_nt: TGTGCCAGCAGTTTAAGCCCTTTAGGGGGCGTGGAAGCTTTCTTT
cdr3_aa: CASSLSPLGGVEAFF
clone_size: -
j_call: TRBJ1-1
v_call: TRBV27
d_call: TRBD1

cdr3_nt: TGCAGCGTTGAAGGGGCACAGGACCTAGCGGGCTTCTACAATGAGCAGTTCTTC
cdr3_aa: CSVEGAQDLAGFYNEQFF
clone_size: once
j_call: TRBJ2-1
v_call: TRBV29-1
d_call: TRBD2

cdr3_nt: TGTGCCAGCAGCTTTCAGGGGGATGAGCAGTTCTTC
cdr3_aa: CASSFQGDEQFF
clone_size: -
j_call: TRBJ2-1
v_call: TRBV7-9
d_call: TRBD1

cdr3_nt: TGCGCCAGCAGCCAGGGACAGGGAGAGGGTGCAGCCCAGCATTTT
cdr3_aa: CASSQGQGEGAAQHF
clone_size: once
j_call: TRBJ1-5
v_call: TRBV5-1
d_call: TRBD1

cdr3_nt: TGTGCCAGCAGCCTCCGGAGGGACACTGAAGCTTTCTTT
cdr3_aa: CASSLRRDTEAFF
clone_size: -
j_call: TRBJ1-1
v_call: TRBV9
d_call: -

cdr3_nt: TGTGCCTGGACGTCGGGGGTTGGTGGCTACACCTTC
cdr3_aa: CAWTSGVGGYTF
clone_size: -
j_call: TRBJ1-2
v_call: TRBV30
d_call: -

cdr3_nt: TGCGCCAGCAGCTCCGGGACTAGCGGTTACAATGAGCAGTTCTTC
cdr3_aa: CASSSGTSGYNEQFF
clone_size: -
j_call: TRBJ2-1
v_call: TRBV5-1
d_call: TRBD2

cdr3_nt: TGTGCCAGCTCCTGGGGGCCCTCCACTGAAGCTTTCTTT
cdr3_aa: CASSWGPSTEAFF
clone_size: -
j_call: TRBJ1-1
v_call: TRBV5-6
d_call: -

cdr3_nt: TGTGCCAGCTCACCGGGAGGGGGGCCCCAGACCGAGCAGTACTTC
cdr3_aa: CASSPGGGPQTEQYF
clone_size: -
j_call: TRBJ2-7
v_call: TRBV18
d_call: -

cdr3_nt: TGTGCCAGCAGTTTAACCGGGACAGACTATGGCTACACCTTC
cdr3_aa: CASSLTGTDYGYTF
clone_size: -
j_call: TRBJ1-2
v_call: TRBV6-5
d_call: TRBD1

cdr3_nt: TGTGCCAGTAGTATAAATTCCGGGGGGAGGGCCAATCAGCCCCAGCATTTT
cdr3_aa: CASSINSGGRANQPQHF
clone_size: -
j_call: TRBJ1-5
v_call: TRBV19
d_call: -

cdr3_nt: TGTGCCAGCAGCCAAGAGAGCGCGGGAGTCTCCTACGAGCAGTACTTC
cdr3_aa: CASSQESAGVSYEQYF
clone_size: -
j_call: TRBJ2-7
v_call: TRBV4-2
d_call: TRBD2

cdr3_nt: TGTGCCATCAGTTCCGCCGGGGATCAGGACGAGCAGTACTTC
cdr3_aa: CAISSAGDQDEQYF
clone_size: -
j_call: TRBJ2-7
v_call: TRBV10-3
d_call: -

cdr3_nt: TGTGCCAGCAGTCACAGGTCGGGGACTCCCAATCCTCATGCAACTAATGAAAAACTGTTTTTT
cdr3_aa: CASSHRSGTPNPHATNEKLFF
clone_size: -
j_call: TRBJ1-4
v_call: TRBV9
d_call: -

cdr3_nt: TGTGCCAGCAGCCGAAGCGGGAGTGGCTACGAGCAGTACTTC
cdr3_aa: CASSRSGSGYEQYF
clone_size: -
j_call: TRBJ2-7
v_call: TRBV7-2
d_call: TRBD2

cdr3_nt: TGTGCCACTCAGGGGGCGCAAGATACGCAGTATTTT
cdr3_aa: CATQGAQDTQYF
clone_size: -
j_call: TRBJ2-3
v_call: TRBV6-5
d_call: TRBD1

cdr3_nt: TGTGCAAGTCGCTTAGCGGGACGCGGGAGCTCCTACAATGAGCAGTTCTTC
cdr3_aa: CASRLAGRGSSYNEQFF
clone_size: -
j_call: TRBJ2-1
v_call: TRBV12-2
d_call: -

cdr3_nt: TGTGCCAGCAGTTACTCGGGTAGCGGGAGCTACGAGCAGTACTTC
cdr3_aa: CASSYSGSGSYEQYF
clone_size: once
j_call: TRBJ2-7
v_call: TRBV6-5
d_call: TRBD2

cdr3_nt: TGCGCCAGCAGCTTTTTCGGGGAGGTAGGCGAAAAACTGTTTTTT
cdr3_aa: CASSFFGEVGEKLFF
clone_size: few
j_call: TRBJ1-4
v_call: TRBV5-1
d_call: -

cdr3_nt: TGTGCCAGCAGCCGAGCGAGGCCCCCCCACAGGGCTCAGGGGGACATTCAGTACTTC
cdr3_aa: CASSRARPPHRAQGDIQYF
clone_size: -
j_call: TRBJ2-4
v_call: TRBV5-4
d_call: TRBD1

cdr3_nt: TGTGCCAGCAGTCCTAACTACGAGCAGTACTTC
cdr3_aa: CASSPNYEQYF
clone_size: -
j_call: TRBJ2-7
v_call: TRBV28
d_call: -

cdr3_nt: TGTGCCAGCAGCTTTCTAGCGGGGGGGCCCCATGAGCAGTTCTTC
cdr3_aa: CASSFLAGGPHEQFF
clone_size: -
j_call: TRBJ2-1
v_call: TRBV7-3
d_call: TRBD2

cdr3_nt: TGCGCCAGCAGCTACGCCTTTCAGGGGGTGAGGACTGAAGCTTTCTTT
cdr3_aa: CASSYAFQGVRTEAFF
clone_size: -
j_call: TRBJ1-1
v_call: TRBV4-1
d_call: TRBD1

cdr3_nt: TGTGCCAGCACCCTAATAGAGGGAGAGCAGTACTTC
cdr3_aa: CASTLIEGEQYF
clone_size: -
j_call: TRBJ2-7
v_call: TRBV7-9
d_call: -

cdr3_nt: TGTGCCATCAGTGAGTCAACTAGCAATGAGCAGTTCTTC
cdr3_aa: CAISESTSNEQFF
clone_size: -
j_call: TRBJ2-1
v_call: TRBV10-3
d_call: -

cdr3_nt: TGTGCCAGCAGTGAGTGGGGGGGGAATCAGCCCCAGCATTTT
cdr3_aa: CASSEWGGNQPQHF
clone_size: once
j_call: TRBJ1-5
v_call: TRBV6-1
d_call: -

cdr3_nt: TGTGCCAGCTCACCCAGGGCAGGTAGCTCCTACGAGCAGTACTTC
cdr3_aa: CASSPRAGSSYEQYF
clone_size: -
j_call: TRBJ2-7
v_call: TRBV18
d_call: -